The T cell receptor (beta chain) under discussion was sequenced for a study of vaccination effects on CD4 cells after COVID-19. On the study more broadly: Samples taken from a few convalescent patients early and late after vaccination were obtained. The post-vaccine samples were taken, at the median, 72 days after the second dose. Whole-study findings and limits: Among infection- and vaccine-induced clones, marked clonal contraction occurred late after vaccination.

The CDR3 has 16 amino acids. Trimming stripped 0 bases from V and 3 bases from J, with 12 bases between. Germline loops: CDR1 LGHDT, CDR2 YNNKEL (reference sequence). Culture lasted over 9 days before CD4+ T cell isolation. The person was diagnosed with PCR-confirmed SARS-CoV-2 infection between March and December 2020. The vaccine given was either BNT162b2 or mRNA-1273, in two doses. Concerning this clone: What it binds is unknown.

Clones were read by immunoSEQ multiplex PCR, and TCRdb kept only the in-frame ones, dropping some. The sample shows roughly 51,000 clones, over 60% of them seen only once. This receptor was identified in a human donor who had a prior SARS-CoV-2 infection. This chain joins TRBV3-1 (or the pseudogene TRBV3-2) and TRBJ1-3; D unresolved. This sample comprised CD4+ T cells from PBMCs cultured without peptide, obtained after COVID-19 vaccination. CDR3 nucleotides: TGTGCCAGCAGCCAAGATAGCGGGGTTCGTGGAAACACCATATATTTT. This sequence encodes CASSQDSGVRGNTIYF.